Listed below are T cell receptor beta chains from one sample, sequenced in a study of OX40 agonist ivuxolimab in advanced cancers. This table comes from immunoSEQ multiplex PCR, and its TCRdb copy is limited to in-frame clones, with some not included. The sample consists of 66,000 or so clones, 85% of them appearing once. The sample in question was CD4+ or CD8+ T cells sorted from blood, obtained in a trial of the OX40 agonist ivuxolimab. The receptor set was obtained from an adult with an advanced solid tumor such as melanoma, head and neck, liver or kidney cancer. Both conserved end residues are part of each CDR3. A D gene is named only where the DNA matches it firmly. The size entry is marked missing in some rows and otherwise reads once, few, many or a size class.

>-|TRBV30|TRBJ2-7|14|-
TGTGCCTGGAAAGGACAGCCCAGCTCCTACGAGCAGTACTTC
CAWKGQPSSYEQYF
>-|TRBV19|TRBJ2-5|13|-
TGTGCCAGTAGTATAACAGGGCTGGAGACCCAGTACTTC
CASSITGLETQYF
>-|TRBV5-1|TRBJ2-7|18|TRBD2
TGCGCCAGCAGCTTGGGACTAGCGGGAGGGAAATCCTCCTACGAGCAGTACTTC
CASSLGLAGGKSSYEQYF
>-|TRBV6-5|TRBJ1-5|14|TRBD1
TGTGCAGTATCTTTCACAGGGGGCAATCAGCCCCAGCATTTT
CAVSFTGGNQPQHF
>-|TRBV11-2|TRBJ1-1|14|-
TGTGCCAGCAGCTTAGATCCGGGGAGGACTGAAGCTTTCTTT
CASSLDPGRTEAFF
>-|TRBV19|TRBJ1-4|15|-
TGTGCCAGTAGTATCCCGTTCGCAACTAATGAAAAACTGTTTTTT
CASSIPFATNEKLFF
>-|TRBV6-5|TRBJ1-2|16|TRBD1
TGTGCCAGCAGTTACTACTCGGGACAGGGGGCGGCTGGCTACACCTTC
CASSYYSGQGAAGYTF
>-|TRBV10-3|TRBJ2-1|13|TRBD2
TGTGCCATCAAAACTAGCGAAACCAATGAGCAGTTCTTC
CAIKTSETNEQFF
>-|TRBV7-2|TRBJ1-5|13|-
TGTGCCAGCAGCCCCCAGGGGAGTCGGCCCCAGCATTTT
CASSPQGSRPQHF
>-|TRBV28|TRBJ1-5|17|TRBD1
TGTGCCAGCAGCCGACGGACAGGGGTTCGGAGGGATCAGCCCCAGCATTTT
CASSRRTGVRRDQPQHF
>once|TRBV6-1|TRBJ2-1|19|TRBD1
TGTGCCAGCAGTGAGAGGACAGGGGGCGCCCCGAGCTCCTACAATGAGCAGTTCTTC
CASSERTGGAPSSYNEQFF
>-|TRBV15|TRBJ2-3|13|-
TGTGCCACCAGCAGAGAATTTTCAGATACGCAGTATTTT
CATSREFSDTQYF
>-|TRBV2|TRBJ2-3|11|-
TGTGCCAGCAGGGACAGAGATACGCAGTATTTT
CASRDRDTQYF
>once|TRBV5-1|TRBJ1-4|15|-
TGCGCCAGCAGCTTGTGGGCAGGAACAAATGAAAAACTGTTTTTT
CASSLWAGTNEKLFF
>-|TRBV7-9|TRBJ1-5|14|-
TGTGCCAGCAGCTTGGGCCAAAGCAATCAGCCCCAGCATTTT
CASSLGQSNQPQHF
>-|TRBV6-6|TRBJ2-1|13|TRBD1
TGTGCCAGCAGAGAGACAGGGGGCCCTGAGCAGTTCTTC
CASRETGGPEQFF
>-|TRBV6-5|TRBJ2-7|11|-
TGTGCCAGCAGTGAAGGTTACGAGCAGTACTTC
CASSEGYEQYF
>few|TRBV6-1|TRBJ2-5|13|-
TGTGCCAGCAGCGGTACAGGGTGGGAGACCCAGTACTTC
CASSGTGWETQYF
>-|TRBV6-4|TRBJ1-6|14|-
TGTGCCAGCAGTGAATGGCAGTATAATTCACCCCTCCACTTT
CASSEWQYNSPLHF
>-|TRBV27|TRBJ2-2|14|-
TGTGCCAGCAGTTTAGACTTCTTCTACGGGGAGCTGTTTTTT
CASSLDFFYGELFF
>-|TRBV15|TRBJ2-5|13|-
TGTGCCACCAGCAGGGGGCCCACGGGGACCCAGTACTTC
CATSRGPTGTQYF
>-|TRBV10-1|TRBJ1-5|20|-
TGCGCCAGCAGTGGTTCCACCGTCCATCTACCCATTTATAGCAATCAGCCCCAGCATTTT
CASSGSTVHLPIYSNQPQHF
>-|TRBV27|TRBJ2-7|15|TRBD2
TGTGCCAGCAGTTCCCATGCTAGCGGGATATACGAGCAGTACTTC
CASSSHASGIYEQYF
>-|TRBV5-8|TRBJ2-7|15|TRBD2
TGTGCCAGCAGCTTGGACGGGAGGATCACCTACGAGCAGTACTTC
CASSLDGRITYEQYF
>-|TRBV6-5|TRBJ2-7|16|TRBD2
TGTGCCAGCAGTTACTCCCCGGGGAGGGAGTCCTACGAGCAGTACTTC
CASSYSPGRESYEQYF
>-|TRBV5-4|TRBJ1-4|16|-
TGTGCCAGCAGCTTGTCGGGGAGCTCAACTAATGAAAAACTGTTTTTT
CASSLSGSSTNEKLFF
>-|TRBV5-4|TRBJ1-1|17|-
TGTGCCAGCAGCCCTACGTGGAGTGAGGGCGGCGGCACTGAAGCTTTCTTT
CASSPTWSEGGGTEAFF
>once|TRBV19|TRBJ2-5|13|-
TGTGCCAGTAGAGTAGGGCCCGGGGAGACCCAGTACTTC
CASRVGPGETQYF
>-|TRBV5-6|TRBJ1-2|11|-
TGTGCCAGCAGCTTGGGTGGTGGCTACACCTTC
CASSLGGGYTF
>-|TRBV7-2|TRBJ2-4|15|-
TGTGCCAGCAGCTTAGGTTGGGGTTTCAAAAACATTCAGTACTTC
CASSLGWGFKNIQYF
>-|TRBV30|TRBJ2-3|16|TRBD2
TGTGCCTGGACCATGGGGCTAGCGGGGGGGGCAGATACGCAGTATTTT
CAWTMGLAGGADTQYF
>-|TRBV18|TRBJ2-2|16|TRBD1
TGTGCCAGCTCACCCCCGGGACAGGGGAACACCGGGGAGCTGTTTTTT
CASSPPGQGNTGELFF
>-|TRBV9|TRBJ1-1|13|-
TGTGCCAGCAGCGTATCCGAACAGGGAGAAGCTTTCTTT
CASSVSEQGEAFF
>once|TRBV7-3|TRBJ1-1|14|-
TGTGCCAGCAGCTTCGGGGCCGTCGACACTGAAGCTTTCTTT
CASSFGAVDTEAFF
>-|TRBV7-9|TRBJ2-7|13|-
TGTGCCAGCAGCTTAGGGGACGGCTACGAGCAGTACTTC
CASSLGDGYEQYF
>-|TRBV5-1|TRBJ2-1|15|-
TGCGCCAGCAGCCGGGAGCTCAGCTCCTACAATGAGCAGTTCTTC
CASSRELSSYNEQFF
>-|TRBV19|TRBJ1-2|13|-
TGTGCCAGTAAGCAACAGCTATCCTATGGCTACACCTTC
CASKQQLSYGYTF
>-|TRBV2|TRBJ2-2|15|TRBD1
TGTGCCAGCAGTCTAAGGACAGGGAACACCGGGGAGCTGTTTTTT
CASSLRTGNTGELFF
>-|TRBV18|TRBJ2-7|14|-
TGTGCCAGCTCACCACAGGGGGGATCCTATCAGCAGTACTTC
CASSPQGGSYQQYF
>-|TRBV10-1|TRBJ2-2|13|-
TGCGCCAGCAGTTCACAGCACACCGGGGAGCTGTTTTTT
CASSSQHTGELFF
>-|TRBV21-1|TRBJ1-5|14|-
TGTGCCAGCACCCGGGACGGGGGCAATCAGCCCCAGCATTTT
CASTRDGGNQPQHF
>-|TRBV7-7|TRBJ2-3|15|-
TGTGCCAGCAGCTCGGGCCAGGGGGGGCAAAATACGCAGTATTTT
CASSSGQGGQNTQYF
>few|TRBV2|TRBJ1-5|14|-
TGTGCCAGCAGGGGTCCTGTGGCGGGTCAGCCCCAGCATTTT
CASRGPVAGQPQHF
>-|TRBV7-6|TRBJ2-1|12|-
TGTGCCAGCAGCTTAGGACCGCTTGAGCAGTTCTTC
CASSLGPLEQFF
>-|TRBV20-1|TRBJ2-7|8|-
TGCAGTGCTAACGGGTTACGTTTC
CSANGLRF
>-|TRBV4-2|TRBJ2-7|15|-
TGTGCCAGCAGCCAAGATCACGGAGGAGGGTACGAGCAGTACTTC
CASSQDHGGGYEQYF
>-|TRBV14|TRBJ1-6|15|-
TGTGCCAGCAGCCAGGGAGTTTCTGGCAATTCACCCCTCCACTTT
CASSQGVSGNSPLHF
>-|TRBV11-2|TRBJ2-2|16|TRBD2
TGTGCCAGCAGGGAAACTAGCGGGGGTCAGGCCGGGGAGCTGTTTTTT
CASRETSGGQAGELFF
>-|TRBV27|TRBJ2-7|11|-
TGTGCCAGCAGTTTTCGAGGGGAGCAGTACTTC
CASSFRGEQYF
>-|TRBV7-9|TRBJ2-3|11|-
TGTGCCAGCAGCTTAGAAGATACGCAGTATTTT
CASSLEDTQYF
>-|TRBV5-1|TRBJ1-1|15|-
TGCGCCAGCAGCTGGGTTGGTAATGGGGGAACTGAAGCTTTCTTT
CASSWVGNGGTEAFF
>once|TRBV10-3|TRBJ2-3|16|TRBD2
TGTGCCATCAATGGGGAGGCGGGAGGCCGAGGAGATACGCAGTATTTT
CAINGEAGGRGDTQYF
>-|TRBV30|TRBJ2-7|11|-
TGTGCCTGGAGTACGCCCTACGAGCAGTACTTC
CAWSTPYEQYF
>-|TRBV28|TRBJ2-7|19|TRBD2
TGTGCCAGCAGTTTATTTGGCGGGGACGGCGGGAGAGGGCTCTACGAGCAGTACTTC
CASSLFGGDGGRGLYEQYF
>-|TRBV5-6|TRBJ1-1|14|-
TGTGCCAGCAGCTTGATGAAAGGAAACACTGAAGCTTTCTTT
CASSLMKGNTEAFF